The source of this T cell receptor beta chain is a study of shared clonotypes between healthy human individuals. This clone was counted at least ten times. Its antigen is as yet unknown. Original processing notes: With immunoSEQ giving junction-only sequences and no quality scores, filtering differed. Sequencing was performed with immunoSEQ multiplex PCR; in TCRdb, only in-frame clones are kept and a portion is missing. The DNA gave D and trimming, while V, J and clone size come from that table. Among 980,000 or so clones listed, less than 85% were seen once. Notes on the study in general: Even with large depth, rarefaction showed that sorted-subset sequencing was incomplete. Only blood was sampled, and tissue TCR repertoires likely differ from blood ones.

This CDR3 spans 13 amino acids. Trimming took 1 base from V and 6 from J, leaving 10 bases between them. Per germline, CDR1 LGHNA and CDR2 YNFKEQ. This receptor was taken from a man aged 18 to 29 in good health. This rearrangement joins TRBV4-2 to TRBJ2-7; D remains ambiguous. What was sequenced was memory CD4+ T cells sorted from blood. Sample subset: CD45RA-negative fraction. The CDR3 loop reads CASSQVSRSEQYF. The CDR3 coding sequence is TGTGCCAGCAGCCAAGTGAGCAGGTCCGAGCAGTACTTC.